The present T cell receptor beta chain was sequenced within a study of graft-versus-host responses after intestinal transplantation. Study at large: Transplants given to recipients were multivisceral, liver-intestinal, or isolated intestinal. Induction using anti-thymocyte globulin, followed by tacrolimus and steroids for approximately three years, was given to all recipients. Study-level findings and limits: Marrow from the recipient contained GvH clones, some of which had appeared first in ileum or blood.

CDR1 is SEHNR, CDR2 FQNEAQ, per germline (reference sequence). CDR3 length: 14 amino acids. Germline trimming cut 5 bases from V and 1 base from J; bases unmatched to any gene: 2. Sorted cells were CFSE-low CD3+CD4+ or CD3+CD8+ proliferating responders. Assay: immunoSEQ multiplex PCR; the TCRdb copy retains only in-frame clones and omits some. Among thousands of clones listed, more than 30% were seen once. This clone was observed a few times. The sequenced sample was alloreactive CD4+ T cells from a mixed lymphocyte reaction culture, obtained before intestinal transplant. Regarding subset: CFSE-low proliferating T cells sorted from roughly 6-day pre-transplant mixed lymphocyte reaction (GvH or HvG direction). The TCR sequence derives from a human patient who received an intestinal transplant. The chain uses TRBV7-9 and TRBJ2-7; TRBD2 matches 10 bases. CDR3 in amino acids: CASSRTSGSYEQYF. The CDR3 coding sequence is TGTGCCAGCAGCCGGACTAGCGGTTCCTACGAGCAGTACTTC.